This entry lists 25 T cell receptor beta chains sequenced from one sample in a study of T cell repertoires in cytomegalovirus infection. TCRdb processed the reads anew with MiXCR; each CDR3 protein has one entry. In the table there are under 300,000 distinct CDR3 sequences, more than 15% of which are singletons. The specimen was CD8+ T cells from PBMCs. The receptors shown here come from a human donor in good health (CMV status not recorded). Some clones in this sample may be carry-over from other donors' samples.

The table lists this clonotype with many counts. V is TRBV7-9 and J is TRBJ2-2; D perhaps matches TRBD2 (5 bases). The germline gives CDR1 SEHNR, CDR2 FQNEAQ (reference sequence). This CDR3 spans 18 amino acids. V was clipped by 1 base and J by 3 bases, with 18 bases between them. CDR3 nucleotide sequence: TGTGCCAGCAGCTTAGGGGGAGAGGAGGTTTCGTACACCGGGGAGCTGTTTTTT. The encoded protein is CASSLGGEEVSYTGELFF.

In regard to this clonotype: A much more abundant neighbour one base away suggests this may be a read error. The CDR3 here is CASGYTGAADTQYF. The CDR3 DNA reads as TGTGCCAGCGGTTACACAGGGGCGGCAGATACGCAGTATTTT. This chain uses TRBV12-3 or TRBV12-4 with TRBJ2-3, with 7 bases lining up with TRBD1. The length of the CDR3 is 14 residues. V shed 8 bases and J 4 bases; nucleotides not matched to a gene: 9.

This clonotype was observed once. The chain couples TRBV5-1 to TRBJ2-3; no clear D. The V gene lost 0 bases and the J gene lost 4 bases, with 6 bases spanning the gap. The germline V gene has CDR1 SGHRS and CDR2 YFSETQ. The CDR3 is 13 residues long. DNA of the CDR3: TGCGCCAGCAGCTTGGCGTCTCCAGATACGCAGTATTTT. Translating gives CASSLASPDTQYF.

In this sample, this clonotype turned up a few times. This chain links TRBV7-9 with TRBJ1-5; TRBD1 aligns across 8 bases. This CDR3 comprises 16 residues. V was clipped by 7 bases and J by 2 bases; unmatched bases: 10. CDR1 and CDR2 from the germline V gene are SEHNR and FQNEAQ (reference sequence). The CDR3 here is CASNRKEGQGNQPQHF. The CDR3 bases are TGTGCCAGCAACAGAAAAGAGGGACAGGGCAATCAGCCCCAGCATTTT.

In nucleotides, the CDR3 is TGCAGTGCTAGAGATATAGCAGTTGGGAACACTGAAGCTTTCTTT. It encodes CSARDIAVGNTEAFF. The rearrangement links TRBV20-1 to TRBJ1-1; D gene uncertain. V shed 0 bases and J shed 1 base, with 12 bases lying between them. Germline values: CDR1 DFQATT, CDR2 SNEGSKA (reference sequence). This CDR3 comprises 15 residues.

This clonotype was detected many times. The chain joins TRBV7-2 to TRBJ2-3; 9 positions agree with TRBD1. V shed 6 bases, J shed 2 bases, and the junction held 9 bases outside the gene matches. Germline CDR1 and CDR2: SGHTA and FQGNSA. This CDR3 has 16 residues. This CDR3 reads CASSYTGGSDTDTQYF. The CDR3 coding sequence is TGTGCCAGCAGTTACACAGGGGGCAGCGACACAGATACGCAGTATTTT.

The chain uses TRBV4-2 and TRBJ1-5, with D unresolved. V was pared by 0 bases and J by 7 bases, with 16 bases between. Germline lookup yields CDR1 LGHNA and CDR2 YNFKEQ. There are 16 residues in the CDR3. This chain's CDR3 is CASSQDEGAAGQPQHF. Here the CDR3 DNA reads TGTGCCAGCAGCCAAGATGAAGGAGCTGCCGGGCAGCCCCAGCATTTT.

This clonotype was seen repeatedly, ten times or more. The chain carries TRBV12-3 or TRBV12-4 and TRBJ2-2, with D unresolved. Trimming cost V 5 bases and J 2 bases, with 3 bases left between them. The CDR3 totals 12 residues. The CDR3 sequence: CASSENTGELFF. CDR3 in DNA: TGTGCCAGCAGTGAAAACACCGGGGAGCTGTTTTTT.

The genes are TRBV2 and TRBJ2-2; TRBD2 is a possible D gene (5 bases). CDR1 is SNHLY and CDR2 is FYNNEI in the germline V gene. CDR3 length: 15 amino acids. With 8 bases removed from V and 1 base from J, the gap between germline ends came to 14 bases. The CDR3 here is CASLRVGGNTGELFF. In nucleotides, the CDR3 is TGTGCCAGCCTGAGGGTCGGCGGGAACACCGGGGAGCTGTTTTTT.

The chain uses TRBV28 and TRBJ2-7; the D gene is possibly TRBD2 (6 bases). Trimming cost V 4 bases and J 4 bases, with 20 bases left between them. The CDR3 is made up of 16 amino acids. From germline, CDR1 is MDHEN and CDR2 SYDVKM. The CDR3 is CASSSGTLSSLYEQYF. DNA of the CDR3: TGTGCCAGCAGTTCCGGGACTCTTTCGAGTTTGTACGAGCAGTACTTC. Complete variable domain (other parts from reference TRBV28 and TRBJ2-7): DVKVTQSSRYLVKRTGEKVFLECVQDMDHENMFWYRQDPGLGLRLIYFSYDVKMKEKGDIPEGYSVSREKKERFSLILESASTNQTSMYLCASSSGTLSSLYEQYFGPGTRLTVT.

Concerning this clonotype: A much larger clone differs from this one at a single base, so this may be a read error. V gene TRBV27 combines with J gene TRBJ1-2; 8 nucleotides align to TRBD1. CDR3 length: 18 residues. The junction had 23 bases not matched to a gene; V was cut back by 8 bases and J by 6 bases. Germline V gene lookup returns CDR1 MNHEY and CDR2 SMNVEV (reference sequence). CDR3 amino acids: CASAGWIPGQALPDGYTF. The CDR3 nucleotides are TGTGCCAGCGCTGGCTGGATTCCGGGACAGGCCTTGCCTGATGGCTACACCTTC.

This clonotype occurred a few times. This chain connects TRBV6-5 to TRBJ2-3; TRBD2 agrees at 9 bases. V lost 5 bases, J lost 6 bases, and 21 bases stayed unmatched. CDR3 size: 19 residues. Germline values: CDR1 MNHEY, CDR2 SVGAGI. CDR3 in DNA: TGTGCCAGCAGTCCGACGACGTCCCACCTAGCGGGAAGCGTGGATACGCAGTATTTT. Its protein is CASSPTTSHLAGSVDTQYF.

At least ten counts were recorded for this clonotype. This sequence joins TRBV7-9 and TRBJ1-2, with 9 bases matching TRBD1. V gave up 5 bases and J gave up 6 bases; unmatched junction bases: 4. The germline gives CDR1 SEHNR, CDR2 FQNEAQ (reference sequence). CDR3 size: 13 residues. The CDR3 loop is CASSQGTGNGYTF. The CDR3 nucleotides are TGTGCCAGCAGCCAGGGGACAGGGAATGGCTACACCTTC.

The chain couples TRBV20-1 to TRBJ2-7, with D possibly TRBD1 on 6 matching bases. Germline V lookup: CDR1 DFQATT, CDR2 SNEGSKA (reference sequence). The CDR3 contains 14 residues. The ends were cut back, 6 bases at V and 3 bases at J, with 18 bases in the middle. CDR3 DNA: TGCAGTGCCCAAGGCGGCGACAGGTTCTACGAGCAGTACTTC. Protein sequence: CSAQGGDRFYEQYF.

This clonotype was recorded many times. The genes are TRBV7-2 and TRBJ2-1; the match to TRBD2 covers 7 bases. CDR1 is SGHTA and CDR2 is FQGNSA in the germline V gene. Trimming at V came to 3 bases and at J to 8 bases, leaving 7 bases not matched to a gene. The CDR3 consists of 14 residues. The CDR3: CASSFSWGGDEQFF. The CDR3 DNA reads as TGTGCCAGCAGCTTTAGCTGGGGGGGGGATGAGCAGTTCTTC.

This clonotype has more than one count but fewer than ten. The chain couples TRBV28 to TRBJ1-2; no definite D call. The V gene's germline CDR1 is MDHEN and CDR2 SYDVKM. Trimming pared 6 bases from V and 0 bases from J, leaving 14 bases between. The CDR3 has 15 residues. CDR3 region: CASSPSYGANYGYTF. The CDR3 nucleotides read TGTGCCAGCAGCCCTTCTTACGGGGCTAACTATGGCTACACCTTC.

The sample holds many counts of this clonotype. The rearrangement links TRBV7-9 to TRBJ1-1; maybe TRBD1 (5 bases). The germline V and J ends were trimmed by 5 bases and 8 bases, with 9 bases remaining between them. Germline lookup yields CDR1 SEHNR and CDR2 FQNEAQ (reference sequence). The CDR3 contains 11 residues. CDR3 protein: CASSTDREAFF. For the CDR3, the DNA is TGTGCCAGCAGCACCGACAGAGAAGCTTTCTTT.

The chain carries TRBV7-3 and TRBJ2-2, with D perhaps assigned TRBD1 or TRBD2 (5 bases each). CDR1 and CDR2 (germline): SGHTA, FQGTGA. CDR3 length: 17 amino acids. Deletions cut 0 bases from V and 2 bases from J, with 13 bases between. The CDR3 here is CASSLTPGTGNTGELFF. In DNA form, the CDR3 reads TGTGCCAGCAGCTTAACTCCGGGGACGGGAAACACCGGGGAGCTGTTTTTT.

This chain joins TRBV6-2 or TRBV6-3 and TRBJ2-1, with 7 nucleotides matching TRBD1. There are 16 residues in the CDR3. Germline lookup yields CDR1 MNHEY and CDR2 SVGEGT. Trimming at V came to 5 bases and at J to 2 bases, leaving 9 bases not matched to a gene. The CDR3 is CASSRVGTAPYNEQFF. In DNA form, the CDR3 reads TGTGCCAGCAGTAGGGTCGGGACAGCCCCCTACAATGAGCAGTTCTTC.

V usage is TRBV20-1 and J usage is TRBJ2-7; TRBD1 matches 12 bases. Germline trimming cut 4 bases from V and 4 bases from J; bases unmatched to any gene: 5. Germline V lookup: CDR1 DFQATT, CDR2 SNEGSKA (reference sequence). The CDR3 is 14 residues long. The CDR3 DNA follows: TGCAGTGCTACCGGGACAGGGGGCTGGTACGAGCAGTACTTC. It encodes CSATGTGGWYEQYF.

The V gene is TRBV4-1, the J gene TRBJ2-1; 7 nucleotides agree with TRBD2. CDR1 MGHRA and CDR2 YSYEKL come from the germline V gene. Trimming took 1 base from V and 8 from J; bases not matched to a gene: 8. There are 15 residues in the CDR3. CDR3 nucleotides: TGCGCCAGCAGCCAAGGCCAAACTAGCGTCGATGAGCAGTTCTTC. Its protein product is CASSQGQTSVDEQFF.

The sample holds a few counts of this clonotype. The rearrangement links TRBV5-5 to TRBJ2-1; 8 positions agree with TRBD2. The CDR3 loop spans 18 amino acids. The ends lost 0 bases at V and 7 bases at J; junction bases unmatched: 15. The V gene's germline CDR1 is SGHKS and CDR2 YYEKEE (reference sequence). CDR3 protein: CASSLAGRGALHFNEQFF. CDR3 nucleotides: TGTGCCAGCAGCTTGGCCGGGAGGGGCGCATTGCATTTTAATGAGCAGTTCTTC.

This chain connects TRBV6-5 to TRBJ1-5, with TRBD1 identical over 7 bases. The junction had 3 bases not matched to a gene; V was cut back by 0 bases and J by 4 bases. The germline V gene encodes CDR1 MNHEY and CDR2 SVGAGI. This CDR3 has 15 amino acids. CDR3 loop: CASSYSLTGNQPQHF. CDR3 nucleotides: TGTGCCAGCAGTTACTCCTTGACAGGGAATCAGCCCCAGCATTTT.

The chain is built from TRBV6-2 or TRBV6-3 and TRBJ2-1, with D uncertain. The ends were cut back, 0 bases at V and 2 bases at J, with 5 bases in the middle. This CDR3 is 14 amino acids long. Germline values: CDR1 MNHEY, CDR2 SVGEGT. The DNA of the CDR3 is TGTGCCAGCAGTTACTCGATGGCCTACAATGAGCAGTTCTTC. Translating it yields CASSYSMAYNEQFF.

The rearrangement links TRBV7-6 to TRBJ2-3; perhaps TRBD2 as D (5 bases). From germline, CDR1 is SGHVS and CDR2 FNYEAQ. V lost 6 bases to trimming and J lost 5 bases, with 12 bases between them. The CDR3 runs to 13 residues. CDR3 region: CASRSDLLDTQYF. The CDR3 bases are TGTGCCAGCAGATCGGACTTACTAGATACGCAGTATTTT.